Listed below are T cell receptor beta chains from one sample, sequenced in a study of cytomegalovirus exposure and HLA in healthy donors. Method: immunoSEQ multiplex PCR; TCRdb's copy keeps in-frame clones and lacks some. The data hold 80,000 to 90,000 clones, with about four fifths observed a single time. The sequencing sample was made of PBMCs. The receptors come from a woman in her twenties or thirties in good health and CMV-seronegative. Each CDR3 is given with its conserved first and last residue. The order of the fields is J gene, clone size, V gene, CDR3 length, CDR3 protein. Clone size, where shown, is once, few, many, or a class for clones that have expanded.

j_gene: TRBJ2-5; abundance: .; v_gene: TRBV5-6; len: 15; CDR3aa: CASNTLDRGWETQYF
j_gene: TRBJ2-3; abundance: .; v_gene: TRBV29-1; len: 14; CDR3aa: CSVPSTSFTDTQYF
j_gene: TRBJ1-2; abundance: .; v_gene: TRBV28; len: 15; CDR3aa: CASNWFLTGNYGYTF
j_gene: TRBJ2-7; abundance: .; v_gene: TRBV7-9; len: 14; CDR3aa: CASSSGTGEYEQYF
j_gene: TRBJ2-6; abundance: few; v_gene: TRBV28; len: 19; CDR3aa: CASSLPGLAGHSGANVLTF
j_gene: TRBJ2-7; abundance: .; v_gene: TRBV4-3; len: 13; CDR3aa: CASSRQVGDEQYF
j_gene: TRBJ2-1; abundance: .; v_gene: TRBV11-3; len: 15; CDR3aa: CASSSLAVRRNEQFF
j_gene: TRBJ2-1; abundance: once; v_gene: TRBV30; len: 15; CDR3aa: CAWSVGLAGSREQFF
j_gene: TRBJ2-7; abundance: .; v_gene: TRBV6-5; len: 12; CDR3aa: CASTPVGGEQYF
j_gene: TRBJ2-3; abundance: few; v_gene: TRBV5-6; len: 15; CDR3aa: CASSLSGSSTDTQYF
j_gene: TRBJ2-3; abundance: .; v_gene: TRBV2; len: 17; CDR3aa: CASTPRGTSGRENTQYF
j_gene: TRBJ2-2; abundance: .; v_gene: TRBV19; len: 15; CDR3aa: CASSTTGGDTGELFF
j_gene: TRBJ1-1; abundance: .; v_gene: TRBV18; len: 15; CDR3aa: CASSEGTGGYTEAFF
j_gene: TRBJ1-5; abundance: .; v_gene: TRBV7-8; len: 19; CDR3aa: CASSLASGSVRRGNQPQHF
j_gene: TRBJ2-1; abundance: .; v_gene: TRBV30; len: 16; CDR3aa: CAWSGLGGSSVNEQFF
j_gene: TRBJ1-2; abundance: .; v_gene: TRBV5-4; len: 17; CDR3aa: CASSLGRGPKANYGYTF
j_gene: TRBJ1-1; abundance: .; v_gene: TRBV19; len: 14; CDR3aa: CASSIDLFRGPAFF
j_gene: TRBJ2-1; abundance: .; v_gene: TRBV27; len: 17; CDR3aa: CASSLNRGSSNYNEQFF
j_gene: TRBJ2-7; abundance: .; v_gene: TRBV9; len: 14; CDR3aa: CASSVQGVWGEQYF
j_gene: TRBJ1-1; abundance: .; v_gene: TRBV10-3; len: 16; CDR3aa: CAISPGRDRLNTEAFF
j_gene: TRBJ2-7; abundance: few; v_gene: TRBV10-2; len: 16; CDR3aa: CASRAGTSGRPGEQYF
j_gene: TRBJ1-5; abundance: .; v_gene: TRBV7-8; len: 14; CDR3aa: CASSPRDRGRPQHF
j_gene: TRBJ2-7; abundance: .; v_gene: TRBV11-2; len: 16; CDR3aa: CASSYKPGLANYEQYF
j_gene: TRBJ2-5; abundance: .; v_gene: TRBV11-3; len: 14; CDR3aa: CASSRASGKETQYF
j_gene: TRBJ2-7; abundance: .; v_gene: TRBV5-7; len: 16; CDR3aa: CASSSRAGDFTYEQYF
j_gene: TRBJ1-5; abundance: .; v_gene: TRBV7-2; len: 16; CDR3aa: CASSLNGGYSNQPQHF
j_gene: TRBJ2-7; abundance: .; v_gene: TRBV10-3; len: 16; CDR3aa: CAISERTSGRTYEQYF
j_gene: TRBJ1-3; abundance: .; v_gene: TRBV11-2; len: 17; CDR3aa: CASSSDRGLPSGNTIYF
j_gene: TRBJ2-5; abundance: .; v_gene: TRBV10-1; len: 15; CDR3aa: CASSEASGFTGTQYF
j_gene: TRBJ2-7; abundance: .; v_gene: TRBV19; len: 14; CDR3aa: CASSISGGPYEQYF
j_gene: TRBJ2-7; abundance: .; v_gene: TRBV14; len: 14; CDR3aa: CASSQGLAGVEQYF
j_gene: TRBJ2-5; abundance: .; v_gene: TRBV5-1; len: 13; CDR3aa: CASSTGQGETQYF
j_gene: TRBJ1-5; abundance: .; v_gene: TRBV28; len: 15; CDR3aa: CASSPSGRGGQPQHF
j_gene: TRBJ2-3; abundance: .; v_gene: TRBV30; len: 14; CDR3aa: CAWSVHLAGDTQYF
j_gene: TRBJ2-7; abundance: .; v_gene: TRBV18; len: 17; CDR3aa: CASSPGVGRGSSYEQYF
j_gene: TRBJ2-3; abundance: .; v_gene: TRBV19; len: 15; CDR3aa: CASRGGWDGEDTQYF
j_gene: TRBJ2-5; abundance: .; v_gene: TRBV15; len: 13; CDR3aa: CATGGQGGRTQYF
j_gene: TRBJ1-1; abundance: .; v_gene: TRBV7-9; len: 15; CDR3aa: CASSLAGTGNTEAFF
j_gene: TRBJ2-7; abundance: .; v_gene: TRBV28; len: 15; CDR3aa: CASSLWAGGRFEQYF